One sample yielded the 25 T cell receptor beta chains listed below, sequenced in a study of blood T cell repertoires in COVID-19. Profiling relied on immunoSEQ multiplex PCR, and the TCRdb table lists in-frame clones only, not all of them. This table holds around 150,000 clones, roughly 73% found once. The source material was peripheral blood. These receptors all come from a woman aged 50 to 60 with active or convalescent COVID-19.

Remarks on this clone: The sample carries other DNA sequences with the same CDR3. The chain is built from TRBV6-5 and TRBJ1-5, with D perhaps matching TRBD1 (6 bases). This CDR3 region has 13 residues. Germline loops: CDR1 MNHEY, CDR2 SVGAGI. V dropped 6 bases and J dropped 4 bases, with 10 bases sitting between them. The CDR3, as DNA: TGTGCCAGCAGCCAGGACAGAAATCAGCCCCAGCATTTT. Its protein product is CASSQDRNQPQHF.

The V and J genes are TRBV15 and TRBJ2-7, with TRBD2 as a possible D gene (6 bases). The CDR3 totals 14 residues. V was shortened by 3 bases and J by 2 bases, with 11 bases between the two germline ends. Germline V gene lookup returns CDR1 LNHNV and CDR2 YYDKDF (reference sequence). The CDR3: CATSRGGYPYEQYF. The CDR3 coding sequence is TGTGCCACCAGCAGGGGGGGATACCCCTACGAGCAGTACTTC.

The chain recombines TRBV4-2 with TRBJ2-1, with 7 nucleotides matching TRBD2. Germline CDR1 LGHNA, CDR2 YNFKEQ. This CDR3 spans 16 amino acids. Trimming at V came to 0 bases and at J to 0 bases, leaving 2 bases not matched to a gene. The DNA of the CDR3 is TGTGCCAGCAGCCAAGACCGGGACTACTCCTACAATGAGCAGTTCTTC. Amino acids: CASSQDRDYSYNEQFF.

J is TRBJ1-5 and V is TRBV30; 9 bases fit TRBD1. The germline V gene encodes CDR1 GTSNPN and CDR2 SVGIG (reference sequence). The J segment lost 5 bases and the V segment lost 3 bases, leaving 11 bases of the junction unmatched. CDR3 length equals 16 residues. The CDR3 DNA sequence: TGTGCCTGGAGGACACAGGGGGCTCGGGGGCATCAGCCCCAGCATTTT. Amino acids: CAWRTQGARGHQPQHF.

The chain is built from TRBV27 and TRBJ2-1, with D possibly being TRBD2 (5 bases). The CDR3 has 13 residues. CDR1 and CDR2 from the germline V gene are MNHEY and SMNVEV (reference sequence). Trimming cost V 0 bases and J 9 bases, with 9 bases left between them. The CDR3 nucleotides read TGTGCCAGCAGTTTATCAGCCAGCGGTGAGCAGTTCTTC. Protein sequence: CASSLSASGEQFF.

V gene TRBV29-1 combines with J gene TRBJ1-4; no definite D call. Between the trimmed V and J ends, which lost 4 bases and 5 bases, there was a span of 17 bases. The CDR3 runs to 15 residues. Germline loops: CDR1 SQVTM, CDR2 ANQGSEA. CDR3 sequence: CSVALNAGLNEKLFF. CDR3 nucleotide sequence: TGCAGCGTTGCCTTAAATGCGGGATTGAATGAAAAACTGTTTTTT.

This clone was observed a single time. The chain uses TRBV3-1 (or the pseudogene TRBV3-2) and TRBJ2-5; 7 nucleotides agree with TRBD2. Per the germline V gene, CDR1 is LGHDT and CDR2 is YNNKEL (reference sequence). The junction had 6 bases not matched to a gene; V was cut back by 0 bases and J by 5 bases. The CDR3 loop spans 15 amino acids. The chain's CDR3 is CASSQEIGGWETQYF. The CDR3 nucleotides read TGTGCCAGCAGCCAAGAAATCGGGGGGTGGGAGACCCAGTACTTC.

This clone was seen a handful of times. The rearrangement uses TRBV7-2 and TRBJ2-7; the match to TRBD2 covers 14 bases. Trimming removed 4 bases from V and 5 bases from J; junction bases left unmatched: 10. The CDR3 covers 17 residues. CDR1 SGHTA and CDR2 FQGNSA come from the germline V gene. CDR3 DNA sequence: TGTGCCAGCAGCTCCACACGACTAGCGGGGGGGCCCCACGAGCAGTACTTC. Amino acids: CASSSTRLAGGPHEQYF.

The V and J genes are TRBV19 and TRBJ2-1; TRBD2 matches 8 bases. The V gene's germline CDR1 is LNHDA and CDR2 SQIVND (reference sequence). The V segment lost 7 bases and the J segment 4 bases; nucleotides outside the gene matches: 0. The CDR3 totals 12 residues. The CDR3 region is CASTGGYNEQFF. The CDR3 DNA reads as TGTGCCAGTACGGGGGGGTACAATGAGCAGTTCTTC.

The V gene is TRBV3-1 (or the pseudogene TRBV3-2), the J gene TRBJ1-1; D might be TRBD1 (6 bases). Trimming left V 2 bases short and J 1 base short, with 14 bases between. The CDR3 length is 16 residues. Germline V CDR1 and CDR2: LGHDT, YNNKEL (reference sequence). The CDR3: CASSQPPGVTNTEAFF. The DNA for the CDR3 is TGTGCCAGCAGCCAACCCCCAGGGGTTACGAACACTGAAGCTTTCTTT.

This chain joins TRBV27 and TRBJ2-7; 7 bases match TRBD1. Germline V gene sequence: CDR1 MNHEY, CDR2 SMNVEV (reference sequence). CDR3 length: 15 residues. V was clipped by 4 bases and J by 8 bases; unmatched bases: 14. CDR3 loop: CASSSQEGALVKQYF. The CDR3 DNA reads as TGTGCCAGCAGTTCCCAAGAGGGGGCGTTGGTCAAGCAGTACTTC.

The V call is TRBV10-3, the J call TRBJ1-1, with no clear D. Trimming cost V 0 bases and J 1 base, with 6 bases left between them. Germline V gene data show CDR1 as ENHRY and CDR2 as SYGVKD. This CDR3 has 14 residues. The DNA of the CDR3 is TGTGCCATCAGTGAGTCTGGAGGGAACACTGAAGCTTTCTTT. Amino acid sequence: CAISESGGNTEAFF.

The rearrangement uses TRBV3-1 (or the pseudogene TRBV3-2) and TRBJ1-1; 12 bases align to TRBD1. J gave up 5 bases and V 1 base, and 5 bases lay outside the gene matches. The CDR3 is 16 residues long. Looked up from germline, CDR1 is LGHDT and CDR2 is YNNKEL (reference sequence). In DNA form, the CDR3 reads TGTGCCAGCAGCCAAGCGGGACAGGGGGCTTTTACTGAAGCTTTCTTT. Protein product: CASSQAGQGAFTEAFF.

This clone was seen just once. The V and J genes are TRBV5-6 and TRBJ2-1; 10 bases match TRBD2. Unmatched junction bases numbered 16, after V lost 4 bases and J lost 9 bases. Germline V gives CDR1 SGHDT, CDR2 YYEEEE. There are 17 residues in the CDR3. The CDR3 here is CASSEFTLAGVPGEQFF. CDR3 DNA sequence: TGTGCCAGCAGCGAATTTACCCTAGCGGGGGTCCCAGGTGAGCAGTTCTTC.

With regard to this clone: The sample contains more than one DNA sequence encoding this CDR3. The chain carries TRBV4-2 and TRBJ2-2, with 7 bases aligning to TRBD1. Trimming cost V 3 bases and J 8 bases; bases outside gene matches: 6. CDR3 length: 14 residues. Germline CDR1 reads LGHNA; CDR2 reads YNFKEQ. The chain's CDR3 is CASSHRQGAGELFF. The CDR3 DNA follows: TGTGCCAGCAGCCATAGACAGGGAGCAGGGGAGCTGTTTTTT.

This clone was picked up one time. J is TRBJ2-7 and V is TRBV5-4; a weak D match, TRBD2 (7 bases). The germline V gene encodes CDR1 SGHNT and CDR2 YYREEE (reference sequence). CDR3 length equals 15 residues. Trimming removed 5 bases from V and 2 bases from J, with 17 bases in between. The CDR3 DNA sequence: TGTGCCAGCAGTCCCGAGGGGGGGGCTACCTACGAGCAGTACTTC. Protein product: CASSPEGGATYEQYF.

The chain joins TRBV28 to TRBJ1-2, with TRBD1 matching 7 bases. The CDR3 consists of 14 residues. Germline CDR1 is MDHEN and CDR2 is SYDVKM. The J segment lost 4 bases and the V segment lost 5 bases, leaving 7 bases of the junction unmatched. The chain's CDR3 is CASSAPGQSYGYTF. DNA of the CDR3: TGTGCCAGCAGTGCACCGGGACAGAGCTATGGCTACACCTTC.

CDR3 residues: CASSVPTGTSGSSYNEQFF. The CDR3 DNA follows: TGTGCCAGCAGTGTGCCGACAGGGACTAGCGGGAGCTCCTACAATGAGCAGTTCTTC. This sequence joins TRBV2 and TRBJ2-1, with TRBD2 matching over 14 bases. After removal of 4 bases from V and 0 bases from J, the junction contained 8 bases not matched to a gene. The CDR3 runs to 19 residues. The V gene's germline CDR1 is SNHLY and CDR2 FYNNEI.

The chain uses TRBV7-8 and TRBJ1-4; the D gene is possibly TRBD1 (5 bases). Trimming left V 5 bases short and J 0 bases short, with 7 bases between. Germline loops: CDR1 SGHVS, CDR2 FQNEAQ. This CDR3 spans 14 amino acids. The CDR3 nucleotides read TGTGCCAGCAGCCAAGGGGCAACTAATGAAAAACTGTTTTTT. As protein: CASSQGATNEKLFF.

This clone appeared once. CDR3 amino acids: CASSQLQPDRGNTIYF. The DNA of the CDR3 is TGTGCCAGCAGCCAACTCCAGCCGGACAGAGGAAACACCATATATTTT. J is TRBJ1-3 and V is TRBV4-2; perhaps TRBD1 as D (6 bases). V gave up 2 bases and J gave up 4 bases, with 15 bases separating them. Per the germline V gene, CDR1 is LGHNA and CDR2 is YNFKEQ. This CDR3 region has 16 residues.

The sample holds a few counts of this clone. This sample also contains other DNA sequences that code for the same CDR3. J is TRBJ2-7 and V is TRBV19; 9 bases agree with TRBD1. From germline, CDR1 is LNHDA and CDR2 SQIVND (reference sequence). J gave up 0 bases and V 5 bases, and 5 bases lay outside the gene matches. The CDR3 length is 15 residues. DNA of the CDR3: TGTGCCAGTAGTCCGGGACAGGGTAGCTCCTACGAGCAGTACTTC. Its translation is CASSPGQGSSYEQYF.

This clone was seen once. The V call is TRBV28, the J call TRBJ1-1; weak D call: TRBD1 (6 bases). The CDR3 extends over 16 amino acids. Looked up from germline, CDR1 is MDHEN and CDR2 is SYDVKM. The V end was cut by 3 bases, the J end by 1 base, with 15 bases between. CDR3 in amino acids: CASSFTLSTGNTEAFF. CDR3 nucleotide sequence: TGTGCCAGCAGTTTCACTCTTTCGACAGGGAACACTGAAGCTTTCTTT.

There are a few counts of this clone. V gene TRBV15 combines with J gene TRBJ2-2, with D perhaps TRBD2 (7 bases). The germline CDR1 and CDR2 sequences are LNHNV and YYDKDF (reference sequence). The V gene lost 4 bases and the J gene lost 4 bases, with 19 bases spanning the gap. The CDR3 extends over 17 amino acids. In DNA form, the CDR3 reads TGTGCCACCAGCATCGCCCTGGGGGGGCGGTTCACCGGGGAGCTGTTTTTT. It codes for CATSIALGGRFTGELFF. Filled out from reference TRBV15 and TRBJ2-2, the complete variable domain reads DAMVIQNPRYQVTQFGKPVTLSCSQTLNHNVMYWYQQKSSQAPKLLFHYYDKDFNNEADTPDNFQSRRPNTSFCFLDIRSPGLGDTAMYLCATSIALGGRFTGELFFGEGSRLTVL.

This chain joins TRBV20-1 and TRBJ2-7; tentatively, D is TRBD2 (6 bases). The ends were cut back, 3 bases at V and 3 bases at J, with 9 bases in the middle. The CDR3 loop spans 12 amino acids. Germline V gene data show CDR1 as DFQATT and CDR2 as SNEGSKA (reference sequence). This CDR3 is CSASSGYYEQYF. The CDR3 DNA reads as TGCAGTGCTAGTAGCGGCTACTACGAGCAGTACTTC.

Only a few counts were recorded for this clone. V and J are TRBV5-6 and TRBJ1-2, with 11 bases that match TRBD1. The CDR3 covers 14 residues. The trim removed 3 bases at V and 8 bases at J, leaving 6 bases unmatched. CDR1 is SGHDT and CDR2 is YYEEEE in the germline V gene. CDR3 in amino acids: CASSSGQGARGYTF. The CDR3 nucleotides read TGTGCCAGCAGCTCCGGACAGGGGGCGCGAGGCTACACCTTC.